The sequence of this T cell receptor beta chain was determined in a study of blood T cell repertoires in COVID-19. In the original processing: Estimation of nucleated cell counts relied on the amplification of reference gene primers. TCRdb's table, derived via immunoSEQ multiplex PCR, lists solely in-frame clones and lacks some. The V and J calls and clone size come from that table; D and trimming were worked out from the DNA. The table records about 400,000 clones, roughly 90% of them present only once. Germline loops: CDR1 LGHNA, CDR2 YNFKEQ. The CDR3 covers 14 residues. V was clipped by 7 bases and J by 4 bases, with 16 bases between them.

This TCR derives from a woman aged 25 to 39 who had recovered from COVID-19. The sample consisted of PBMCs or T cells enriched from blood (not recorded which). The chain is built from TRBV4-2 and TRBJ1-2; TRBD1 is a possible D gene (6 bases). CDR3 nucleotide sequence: TGTGCCAGCACAACGACAGGCGGTGCCTATGGCTACACCTTC. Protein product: CASTTTGGAYGYTF.